These 32 T cell receptor beta chains were sequenced from one sample in a study of T-cell reconstitution after alpha-beta-depleted transplantation in children (dated by TCRdb to 2016 to 2018). The sample's treatment or condition label, decoded: allogeneic hematopoietic cell transplantation with graft depleted of TCRalphabeta T cells and CD19 B cells. The library was obtained by PCR. Instrument on record: Illumina HiSeq 2500. To normalize quantification of the TCRbeta repertoire, the TCR libraries were built with molecular barcoding that relied on unique molecular identifiers. The raw public reads went through TCRdb reprocessing: fastp at Q25, MiXCR clone calling, in-frame beta chains kept. Every distinct CDR3 protein forms one entry, paired with its most common genes and DNA. The sample yields some 200,000 distinct CDR3 sequences; approximately 6.3% were counted once. 5.5% of the sample lies in the top ten.

Source: PBMCs, taken before TCRalphabeta/CD19-depleted stem cell transplant. These receptors came from a boy aged 2 to 10 with acute lymphoblastic leukemia, due to receive a stem cell transplant.

This clonotype was seen repeatedly, ten times or more. This sequence joins TRBV6-2 or TRBV6-3 and TRBJ2-2; D not certain. The CDR3 extends over 13 amino acids. Germline CDR1 reads MNHEY; CDR2 reads SVGEGT. The V and J ends lost 1 base and 4 bases respectively, with 4 bases between them. For the CDR3, the DNA is TGTGCCAGCAGTTACTGGACCACCGGGGAGCTGTTTTTT. Translating it yields CASSYWTTGELFF.

The table lists this clonotype with many counts. This chain links TRBV29-1 with TRBJ2-7, with D perhaps TRBD1 or TRBD2 (5 bases each). Between the trimmed V and J ends, which lost 6 bases and 7 bases, there was a span of 22 bases. The CDR3 extends over 14 amino acids. Germline CDR1 SQVTM, CDR2 ANQGSEA. The DNA for the CDR3 is TGCAGCGTCCCGGTGGGGGAAAACCAGTGGGAGCAGTACTTC. Translation gives CSVPVGENQWEQYF.

The chain combines TRBV25-1 with TRBJ2-7; D call uncertain. This CDR3 has 11 amino acids. Trimming left V 1 base short and J 5 bases short, with 3 bases between. Germline CDR1 and CDR2: MGHDK and SYGVNS. In DNA form, the CDR3 reads TGTGCCAGCAGTGAATTGAACGAGCAGTACTTC. Amino acid sequence: CASSELNEQYF.

This clonotype has a handful of counts. The chain recombines TRBV9 with TRBJ2-1; TRBD1 agrees at 10 bases. In germline, CDR1 is SGDLS, CDR2 YYNGEE. Trimming took 10 bases from V and 7 from J; bases not matched to a gene: 5. The CDR3 is made up of 12 amino acids. CDR3 sequence: CAGQGVGNEQFF. Here the CDR3 DNA reads TGTGCCGGACAGGGGGTAGGTAATGAGCAGTTCTTC.

There are many counts of this clonotype. The V call is TRBV29-1, the J call TRBJ2-2; the match to TRBD1 covers 8 bases. Germline CDR1 is SQVTM and CDR2 is ANQGSEA. This CDR3 contains 18 residues. V shed 7 bases, J shed 8 bases, and the junction held 24 bases outside the gene matches. The CDR3 loop reads CSAINPRTGTALDGELFF. The CDR3 DNA sequence: TGCAGCGCCATTAACCCACGGACAGGGACTGCTCTGGATGGGGAGCTGTTTTTT.

This clonotype was found many times. The CDR3 sequence is CASRGGFRDRNTEAFF. DNA of the CDR3: TGTGCCAGCAGGGGAGGGTTTCGGGACAGGAACACTGAAGCTTTCTTT. V is TRBV11-2 and J is TRBJ1-1; TRBD1 matches 7 bases. From germline, CDR1 is SGHAT and CDR2 FQNNGV. The CDR3 totals 16 residues. The V and J ends lost 6 bases and 1 base, in that order; junction bases with no gene match: 11.

V usage is TRBV7-8 and J usage is TRBJ2-3; 13 positions match TRBD2. Germline V lookup: CDR1 SGHVS, CDR2 FQNEAQ. V lost 4 bases and J lost 6; bases outside the gene matches: 13. The CDR3 totals 18 residues. CDR3 nucleotide sequence: TGTGCCAGCAGCTCCAAAAGACGACTAGCGGGGGGCAATGATACGCAGTATTTT. It codes for CASSSKRRLAGGNDTQYF.

This clonotype was detected ten times or more. CDR3 DNA sequence: TGTGCCAGCAGTTTAAAGAGGGTCGGAGAGACCCAGTACTTC. It is translated as CASSLKRVGETQYF. The V gene is TRBV12-3 or TRBV12-4, the J gene TRBJ2-5, with D perhaps matching TRBD2 (5 bases). The CDR3 runs 14 residues. V was shortened by 2 bases and J by 4 bases, with 11 bases between the two germline ends.

This rearrangement joins TRBV20-1 to TRBJ1-1; TRBD1 might be the D (5 bases). Trimming removed 0 bases from V and 0 bases from J, with 26 bases in between. Germline V gives CDR1 DFQATT, CDR2 SNEGSKA (reference sequence). CDR3 length: 20 amino acids. CDR3 protein: CSARDLVGTSHHGMNTEAFF. CDR3 nucleotide sequence: TGCAGTGCTAGAGATCTAGTGGGGACCTCTCATCACGGCATGAACACTGAAGCTTTCTTT.

This clonotype was detected a few times. The V call is TRBV5-4, the J call TRBJ2-2; D is unresolved. The V end lost 4 bases, the J end lost 0 bases, and 7 bases lay between the germline ends. In germline, CDR1 is SGHNT, CDR2 YYREEE (reference sequence). The CDR3 covers 14 residues. The chain's CDR3 is CASSPVANTGELFF. Written as DNA, the CDR3 is TGTGCCAGCAGCCCGGTCGCGAACACCGGGGAGCTGTTTTTT.

The table lists this clonotype with many counts. J is TRBJ2-1 and V is TRBV7-2; D unclear. This CDR3 is built from 15 residues. Trimming took off 1 base at V and 6 bases at J, with 13 bases between the two ends. The germline V gene has CDR1 SGHTA and CDR2 FQGNSA. The CDR3: CASSLEVSARNEQFF. For the CDR3, the DNA is TGTGCCAGCAGCTTAGAGGTGTCAGCCCGCAATGAGCAGTTCTTC. Full variable domain (outside the CDR3, taken from reference TRBV7-2 and TRBJ2-1): GAGVSQSPSNKVTEKGKDVELRCDPISGHTALYWYRQSLGQGLEFLIYFQGNSAPDKSGLPSDRFSAERTGGSVSTLTIQRTQQEDSAVYLCASSLEVSARNEQFFGPGTRLTVL.

This clonotype was seen ten or more times. This sequence joins TRBV20-1 and TRBJ1-5; the match to TRBD1 covers 8 bases. The germline gives CDR1 DFQATT, CDR2 SNEGSKA (reference sequence). The CDR3 is 15 residues long. The V and J ends lost 0 bases and 6 bases, in that order; junction bases with no gene match: 7. CDR3 DNA sequence: TGCAGTGCTAGAGAAGCGGACAGGGACGGTCAGCCCCAGCATTTT. Amino acid sequence: CSAREADRDGQPQHF.

This chain links TRBV20-1 with TRBJ2-1, with D tentatively TRBD1 or TRBD2 (7 bases each). V was shortened by 1 base and J by 7 bases, with 17 bases between the two germline ends. CDR1 and CDR2 from the germline V gene are DFQATT and SNEGSKA (reference sequence). This CDR3 is 15 amino acids long. This chain's CDR3 is CSARVQGGGGNEQFF. In DNA, the CDR3 is TGCAGTGCTAGAGTTCAGGGGGGGGGCGGAAATGAGCAGTTCTTC.

This clonotype was detected ten times or more. The rearrangement links TRBV6-5 to TRBJ2-1; tentatively, D is TRBD2 (6 bases). This CDR3 is built from 14 residues. V lost 7 bases and J 9 bases, leaving 19 bases between the germline ends. The germline V gene encodes CDR1 MNHEY and CDR2 SVGAGI. CDR3 region: CASKGRGYDPEQFF. DNA of the CDR3: TGTGCCAGCAAAGGACGGGGGTACGATCCTGAGCAGTTCTTC.

Many counts were recorded for this clonotype. The gene calls are TRBV29-1 and TRBJ1-5; D unclear. Deletions cut 6 bases from V and 4 bases from J, with 10 bases between. The V gene's germline CDR1 is SQVTM and CDR2 ANQGSEA. This CDR3 region has 12 residues. The CDR3 region has the DNA TGCAGCGTGGGTGGCGGGAATCAGCCCCAGCATTTT. Residues: CSVGGGNQPQHF. The full variable domain, with the rest looked up from reference TRBV29-1 and TRBJ1-5, is SAVISQKPSRDICQRGTSLTIQCQVDSQVTMMFWYRQQPGQSLTLIATANQGSEATYESGFVIDKFPISRPNLTFSTLTVSNMSPEDSSIYLCSVGGGNQPQHFGDGTRLSIL.

This clonotype came up a few times. The V call is TRBV6-2 or TRBV6-3, the J call TRBJ2-1; 8 bases line up with TRBD2. With V trimmed by 8 bases and J by 7 bases, 16 bases remained unmatched. CDR1 is MNHEY, CDR2 SVGEGT, per germline. The CDR3 runs 16 residues. The CDR3 loop is CASGSRREVWRNEQFF. CDR3 coding DNA: TGTGCCAGCGGCTCTCGGCGGGAGGTTTGGAGGAATGAGCAGTTCTTC.

This clonotype was recorded at least ten times. The V call is TRBV5-1, the J call TRBJ1-5, with D possibly being TRBD1 (5 bases). The germline V gene encodes CDR1 SGHRS and CDR2 YFSETQ. CDR3 length equals 17 residues. V was cut by 1 base and J by 0 bases, with 14 bases left in between. The DNA for the CDR3 is TGCGCCAGCAGCTTGACCCCCTCGACAGATAGCAATCAGCCCCAGCATTTT. This translates into CASSLTPSTDSNQPQHF. Together with reference TRBV5-1 and TRBJ1-5, the CDR3 gives the full variable domain: KAGVTQTPRYLIKTRGQQVTLSCSPISGHRSVSWYQQTPGQGLQFLFEYFSETQRNKGNFPGRFSGRQFSNSRSEMNVSTLELGDSALYLCASSLTPSTDSNQPQHFGDGTRLSIL.

This clonotype was seen ten or more times. This chain links TRBV29-1 with TRBJ2-1; D may be TRBD1 (5 bases). The CDR3 contains 13 residues. Germline values: CDR1 SQVTM, CDR2 ANQGSEA. V shed 1 base and J shed 7 bases, with 11 bases lying between them. The DNA for the CDR3 is TGCAGCGTTGAAGGGTATGGGGCGAATGAGCAGTTCTTC. It translates to CSVEGYGANEQFF.

At least ten counts were recorded for this clonotype. The chain recombines TRBV27 with TRBJ2-7; 7 bases align to TRBD1. With V trimmed by 3 bases and J by 1 base, 3 bases remained unmatched. The CDR3 has 14 amino acids. Germline CDR1 reads MNHEY; CDR2 reads SMNVEV (reference sequence). The CDR3 sequence: CASSLQDRSYEQYF. DNA of the CDR3: TGTGCCAGCAGTTTGCAGGACAGGTCCTACGAGCAGTACTTC.

Many counts were recorded for this clonotype. V and J are TRBV5-8 and TRBJ1-5; D not resolved. CDR1 is SGHTS, CDR2 YDEGEE, per germline. This CDR3 has 15 residues. V dropped 0 bases and J dropped 0 bases, with 7 bases sitting between them. CDR3 in DNA: TGTGCCAGCAGCTTGGGCCGGTATAGCAATCAGCCCCAGCATTTT. Translation: CASSLGRYSNQPQHF. Based on the CDR3 plus reference TRBV5-8 and TRBJ1-5, the full variable domain is EAGVTQSPTHLIKTRGQQATLRCSPISGHTSVYWYQQALGLGLQFLLWYDEGEERNRGNFPPRFSGRQFPNYSSELNVNALELEDSALYLCASSLGRYSNQPQHFGDGTRLSIL.

The sample holds many counts of this clonotype. This sequence joins TRBV10-3 and TRBJ2-5; D is unresolved. The V gene's germline CDR1 is ENHRY and CDR2 SYGVKD. The CDR3 is 13 amino acids. The V and J ends lost 4 bases and 1 base respectively, with 7 bases between them. The CDR3 DNA sequence: TGTGCCATCAGTGCTAATGCCCAAGAGACCCAGTACTTC. This codes for CAISANAQETQYF.

The rearrangement links TRBV28 to TRBJ1-2; D gene ambiguous. The CDR3 contains 15 residues. Per germline, CDR1 MDHEN and CDR2 SYDVKM. The germline V and J ends were trimmed by 6 bases and 1 base, with 15 bases remaining between them. Here the CDR3 reads CASSPTPVLNYGYTF. The CDR3, as DNA: TGTGCCAGCAGCCCCACCCCGGTCCTTAACTATGGCTACACCTTC.

This clonotype appeared many times. The chain recombines TRBV3-1 with TRBJ2-1, with 8 nucleotides matching TRBD1. Germline V CDR1 and CDR2: LGHDT, YNNKEL (reference sequence). The CDR3 is 17 amino acids. J gave up 3 bases and V 2 bases, and 9 bases lay outside the gene matches. The CDR3 is CASSQQGGQGNYNEQFF. The CDR3 DNA is TGTGCCAGCAGCCAACAGGGCGGACAGGGAAACTACAATGAGCAGTTCTTC.

Remarks on this clonotype: A much larger clone differs by one base, so this may be a read error. This chain uses TRBV20-1 with TRBJ2-7; 7 bases are a match to TRBD1. Germline V CDR1 and CDR2: DFQATT, SNEGSKA (reference sequence). The CDR3 is made up of 14 amino acids. The CDR3 nucleotides are TGCAGTGCCCCCACCGGGACAGCCTTTGGCGAGGAGTACTTC. Residues: CSAPTGTAFGEEYF.

There are many counts of this clonotype. J is TRBJ2-5 and V is TRBV20-1, with a possible D match to TRBD1 (8 bases). V was trimmed by 6 bases and J by 5 bases, leaving 22 bases between them. Germline V gene data show CDR1 as DFQATT and CDR2 as SNEGSKA (reference sequence). The CDR3 runs 15 residues. The DNA for the CDR3 is TGCAGTGCACCCTACAGGGGGGGTGCTTTGGAGACCCAGTACTTC. Protein sequence: CSAPYRGGALETQYF.

This clonotype has a count of ten or more. The V and J genes are TRBV21-1 and TRBJ1-1; TRBD1 reflects the table's D call only, with no check against the DNA. TRBV21-1 is annotated as a pseudogene. The length of the CDR3 is 15 residues. The CDR3 sequence: CASSRTGGMNTEAFF. CDR3 nucleotide sequence: TGTGCCAGCAGCAGGACAGGGGGCATGAACACTGAAGCTTTCTTT.

CDR3 residues: CSARNLAGDNEQFF. CDR3 nucleotide sequence: TGCAGTGCTAGAAATTTAGCGGGGGACAATGAGCAGTTCTTC. The genes are TRBV20-1 and TRBJ2-1, with 9 bases that match TRBD2. J gave up 5 bases and V 2 bases, and 4 bases lay outside the gene matches. The CDR3 length is 14 residues. Germline assignment: CDR1 DFQATT and CDR2 SNEGSKA (reference sequence).

This clonotype was seen only a few times. V is TRBV7-9 and J is TRBJ2-3; possible D gene TRBD2, 7 bases. Trimming took off 8 bases at V and 3 bases at J, with 27 bases between the two ends. CDR3 size: 18 residues. The germline V gene has CDR1 SEHNR and CDR2 FQNEAQ (reference sequence). The CDR3 sequence is CASGWGGHAGDITDTQYF. The CDR3 DNA sequence: TGTGCCAGCGGTTGGGGGGGCCATGCGGGAGACATAACAGATACGCAGTATTTT. Supplemented by reference TRBV7-9 and TRBJ2-3, the full variable domain reads DTGVSQNPRHKITKRGQNVTFRCDPISEHNRLYWYRQTLGQGPEFLTYFQNEAQLEKSRLLSDRFSAERPKGSFSTLEIQRTEQGDSAMYLCASGWGGHAGDITDTQYFGPGTRLTVL.

This clonotype was counted ten times or more. The V gene is TRBV29-1, the J gene TRBJ2-4, with 11 bases aligning to TRBD2. This CDR3 region has 15 residues. V dropped 3 bases and J dropped 7; count of bases not matched to a gene: 8. Germline V lookup: CDR1 SQVTM, CDR2 ANQGSEA. CDR3 in DNA: TGCAGCGTTGAGAGACTAGCGGGGAGGCCTAACATTCAGTACTTC. Translation: CSVERLAGRPNIQYF.

This clonotype was counted many times. The chain recombines TRBV6-5 with TRBJ2-2, with D possibly TRBD1 on 6 matching bases. The CDR3 sequence is 16 residues long. Looked up from germline, CDR1 is MNHEY and CDR2 is SVGAGI. V was shortened by 3 bases and J by 4 bases, with 15 bases between the two germline ends. The CDR3 is CASSYTAGTPTGELFF. The CDR3 region has the DNA TGTGCCAGCAGTTATACAGCCGGGACACCCACCGGGGAGCTGTTTTTT.

This clonotype was counted a few times. This chain connects TRBV6-2 or TRBV6-3 to TRBJ2-3, with a tentative D call TRBD1 (6 bases). CDR3 length equals 15 residues. Trimming took off 7 bases at V and 2 bases at J, with 16 bases between the two ends. CDR1 and CDR2 (germline): MNHEY, SVGEGT. The CDR3 region has the DNA TGTGCCAGCATCCAAGCCCGGACAGCCACAGATACGCAGTATTTT. It yields the protein CASIQARTATDTQYF.

Only a few counts were recorded for this clonotype. The gene calls are TRBV7-8 and TRBJ2-5; TRBD2 might be the D (6 bases). CDR1 SGHVS and CDR2 FQNEAQ come from the germline V gene. Trimming removed 4 bases at V and 4 bases at J, with 13 bases between. The CDR3 length is 14 residues. CDR3 sequence: CASSSGGDPETQYF. DNA for the CDR3: TGTGCCAGCAGCTCCGGGGGTGATCCAGAGACCCAGTACTTC.